The clone carrying this T cell receptor beta chain has a handful of counts. Its antigen is currently unknown. This sample is part of a study of cytomegalovirus exposure and HLA in healthy donors. PCR primers comprised 60 Vbeta and 13 Jbeta primers. Method: immunoSEQ multiplex PCR; TCRdb's copy keeps in-frame clones and lacks some. The sample lists approximately 140,000 clones, about three fifths occurring once. Trimming left V 0 bases short and J 2 bases short, with 14 bases between. The CDR3 has 17 residues. CDR1 SGHNT and CDR2 YENEEA come from the germline V gene. General study findings and limits: Reported results showed that the classifier diagnosed cytomegalovirus status with high specificity and sensitivity. Presence/absence analysis assumed near-uniform sequencing depth across donors.

Sequencing was performed on PBMCs. V usage is TRBV11-3 and J usage is TRBJ2-1, with D possibly being TRBD1 (6 bases). The receptor was isolated from an older woman in good health and CMV-seropositive. CDR3 region: CASSLDQRDTTYNEQFF. CDR3 nucleotide sequence: TGTGCCAGCAGCTTAGATCAAAGGGACACCACCTACAATGAGCAGTTCTTC.